This T cell receptor beta chain was sequenced in a study of Ad26.COV2.S vaccination and SARS-CoV-2 variants. The wider study: Among those in the COV1001 Ad26.COV2.S trial arm was the donor. The authors gave Ad26.COV2.S intramuscularly, either once or twice 56 days apart.

TCRdb keeps only in-frame clones here, not all; method: immunoSEQ multiplex PCR. The profile shows about 350,000 clones, 85% to 90% of them singletons. The treatment is: roughly 18 received Ad26.COV2.S at low or high dose, single or two shots; about 5 received placebo; per-sample allocation not given. Sampling occurred on day 63 after the first vaccine or placebo injection. V was pared by 0 bases and J by 4 bases, with 7 bases of the junction left unmatched. CDR3 size: 17 residues. Germline assignment: CDR1 LNHDA and CDR2 SQIVND (reference sequence). This clone was recorded once. What it binds is not known. Study outcomes and limitations: People who got the vaccine had more spike-specific TCR breadth than people who got placebo. Once vaccination had occurred, spike-specific CD8+ and CD4+ T cell responses reportedly showed substantial breadth.

The sequenced sample was peripheral blood, obtained in a trial of Ad26.COV2.S vaccine versus placebo. This receptor was taken from a person aged 18-65 years who received the Ad26.COV2.S COVID-19 vaccine or a placebo. The V and J genes are TRBV19 and TRBJ2-3; 10 nucleotides align to TRBD1. The CDR3 nucleotides are TGTGCCAGTAGTATAGATCTTGGGACAGGGGTTTCAGATACGCAGTATTTT. It specifies CASSIDLGTGVSDTQYF.